These T cell receptor beta chains were read from a single sample in a study of cytomegalovirus exposure and HLA in healthy donors. Measured with immunoSEQ multiplex PCR; TCRdb has only the in-frame clones, and not every one. The top ten clones hold 2.5% to 3% of a sample with 55,000 to 80,000 clones, 70% to 90% of them seen once. The sequencing sample was made of PBMCs. Receptors were obtained from a young woman in good health and CMV-seronegative. Both conserved end residues are part of each CDR3. D genes are given only for firm matches.

d_gene: .; v_gene: TRBV6-5; CDR3aa: CASSYSGTGFQPQHF
d_gene: .; v_gene: TRBV19; CDR3aa: CASTTDMNTEAFF
d_gene: .; v_gene: TRBV15; CDR3aa: CATSRDRGLVYQETQYF
d_gene: .; v_gene: TRBV5-5; CDR3aa: CASSFGRWNTEAFF
d_gene: .; v_gene: TRBV18; CDR3aa: CASSPQETSYEQYF
d_gene: .; v_gene: TRBV5-8; CDR3aa: CASSAYGDEQYF
d_gene: .; v_gene: TRBV7-9; CDR3aa: CSSSFTIPQTDNYGYTF
d_gene: .; v_gene: TRBV6-5; CDR3aa: CASSYRRSGHEQYF
d_gene: .; v_gene: TRBV6-5; CDR3aa: CASSGTVSYEQYF
d_gene: .; v_gene: TRBV5-8; CDR3aa: CASSMRTVRHGYTF
d_gene: .; v_gene: TRBV19; CDR3aa: CASSMQGTYEQYF
d_gene: TRBD1; v_gene: TRBV6-1; CDR3aa: CASRDRDSPSPLHF
d_gene: .; v_gene: TRBV6-5; CDR3aa: CASSYSRAGELFF
d_gene: .; v_gene: TRBV7-2; CDR3aa: CASSLDSRGLHYGYTF
d_gene: TRBD1; v_gene: TRBV11-2; CDR3aa: CASSRPGQGDTYEQYF
d_gene: .; v_gene: TRBV6-5; CDR3aa: CASMGGTEAFF
d_gene: TRBD1; v_gene: TRBV7-2; CDR3aa: CASSFGQGSYNSPLHF
d_gene: .; v_gene: TRBV2; CDR3aa: CASSRGLNTEAFF
d_gene: .; v_gene: TRBV7-9; CDR3aa: CSSSLDGNTEAFF
d_gene: .; v_gene: TRBV6-5; CDR3aa: CASSSTGDSSYEQYF
d_gene: .; v_gene: TRBV27; CDR3aa: CASSLSRVHYF
d_gene: TRBD1; v_gene: TRBV10-3; CDR3aa: CAISDRQGTNYGYTF
d_gene: TRBD1; v_gene: TRBV15; CDR3aa: CATGTGTGYGYTF
d_gene: .; v_gene: TRBV4-3; CDR3aa: CASSQDLYGNTIYF
d_gene: TRBD1; v_gene: TRBV30; CDR3aa: CAWSRDRENQPQHF
d_gene: .; v_gene: TRBV7-2; CDR3aa: CASSLAGSGHHEQYF
d_gene: .; v_gene: TRBV7-6; CDR3aa: CASSLDNGVSSTDTQYF